This record covers a single T cell receptor (beta chain). Its target is unknown. The data were obtained in a study of blood T cells in healthy people across ages. Whole-study findings and limits: The study could not conclusively compare naive and antigen-experienced cells, given its unsorted PBMCs.

It was with a sample-barcoded 5' primer and a J-beta primer mix that a second PCR of roughly 7 to 12 cycles was run. All samples gave at least 2.5 million CDR3-containing paired-end reads. Via MiXCR, TCRdb re-called the 5' RACE reads, giving one row per CDR3 protein. This table holds around 1,700,000 distinct CDR3 sequences, roughly 28% found once. Per the germline V gene, CDR1 is DFQATT and CDR2 is SNEGSKA (reference sequence). The CDR3 totals 13 residues. With 3 bases removed from V and 5 bases from J, the gap between germline ends came to 12 bases. This clonotype was obtained from a woman in her thirties in good health. Sequenced input: blood. The rearrangement uses TRBV20-1 and TRBJ2-3, with D possibly TRBD1 on 6 matching bases. CDR3 region: CSASPGERDTQYF. The CDR3 bases are TGCAGTGCTAGTCCAGGGGAGAGAGATACGCAGTATTTT.